The sequence of this T cell receptor (beta chain) was determined in a study of T cells after yellow fever vaccination. This clonotype was detected ten times or more. Its antigen is currently unknown. Template-switching 5'RACE yielded the TCR cDNA; a universal primer site and UMIs were added in the process. Using its own MiXCR run on the 5' RACE reads, TCRdb lists one record per CDR3 protein. The sample lists about 320,000 distinct CDR3 sequences, around 6.8% occurring once. Whole-study results and caveats: Post-booster samples contained most primary-vaccination clones (around 95% CD4, about 87% CD8).

Per the germline V gene, CDR1 is SGHRS and CDR2 is YFSETQ. V was clipped by 1 base and J by 4 bases, with 9 bases between them. This CDR3 spans 13 amino acids. The TCR sequence derives from a young man who received the YFV17D yellow fever vaccine. Sequencing used PBMCs, obtained roughly 47 days after the first yellow fever vaccination. The V and J genes are TRBV5-1 and TRBJ2-7; no definite D call. CDR3 sequence: CASSLSRSYEQYF. CDR3 nucleotide sequence: TGCGCCAGCAGCTTGTCACGTTCGTACGAGCAGTACTTC.